A single sample gave rise to the 6 T cell receptor beta chains below, sequenced in a study of control samples from healthy donors and cancer patients. The repertoire was sequenced with immunoSEQ multiplex PCR; TCRdb's copy has only in-frame clones and lacks some. The sample totals roughly 190,000 clones. The sequencing input was blood. These receptors came from a woman aged 30 to 39 in good health.

J is TRBJ2-3 and V is TRBV7-2, with TRBD2 matching 7 bases. The germline gives CDR1 SGHTA, CDR2 FQGNSA. The J segment lost 11 bases and the V segment lost 2 bases, leaving 4 bases of the junction unmatched. This CDR3 is built from 12 residues. CDR3 coding DNA: TGTGCCAGCAGCTTACTATTAGCGGGGCAGTATTTT. This codes for CASSLLLAGQYF.

The rearrangement uses TRBV28 and TRBJ2-3; tentative D call: TRBD2 (6 bases). Per germline, CDR1 MDHEN and CDR2 SYDVKM. The CDR3 totals 13 residues. Trimming took off 9 bases at V and 2 bases at J, with 12 bases between the two ends. CDR3 protein: CASFRELTDTQYF. DNA for the CDR3: TGTGCCAGTTTTCGGGAGCTCACAGATACGCAGTATTTT. Drawing the rest from reference TRBV28 and TRBJ2-3, the complete variable domain is DVKVTQSSRYLVKRTGEKVFLECVQDMDHENMFWYRQDPGLGLRLIYFSYDVKMKEKGDIPEGYSVSREKKERFSLILESASTNQTSMYLCASFRELTDTQYFGPGTRLTVL.

With regard to this clone: One end of the junction is discordant with germline, which a read error may explain. The chain recombines TRBV30 with TRBJ1-2; no clear D gene. Germline V CDR1 and CDR2: GTSNPN, SVGIG (reference sequence). This CDR3 comprises 12 residues. DNA of the CDR3: TGTGCCTGGAGTACGGGAAACTCTGGCTACACCTTC. Translated, it gives CAWSTGNSGYTF.

To note about this clone: Other DNA sequences in this sample translate to the same CDR3. The chain carries TRBV7-2 and TRBJ2-5; D is perhaps TRBD2 (6 bases). The CDR3 is 14 residues long. The V end lost 0 bases, the J end lost 1 base, and 6 bases lay between the germline ends. CDR1 SGHTA and CDR2 FQGNSA come from the germline V gene. CDR3 residues: CASSLAGGQETQYF. The CDR3 DNA reads as TGTGCCAGCAGCTTAGCGGGGGGCCAAGAGACCCAGTACTTC.

The chain couples TRBV14 to TRBJ2-4, with D uncertain. CDR3 length: 16 residues. V was clipped by 4 bases and J by 0 bases, with 13 bases between them. CDR1 is SGHDN, CDR2 FVKESK, per germline. The CDR3, as DNA: TGTGCCAGCAGCCGGAACAGTGACCTAGCCAAAAACATTCAGTACTTC. It encodes CASSRNSDLAKNIQYF.

V is TRBV5-1 and J is TRBJ2-2; 8 bases map to TRBD1. With 3 bases clipped from V and 3 bases from J, the junction kept 1 base outside the gene matches. Germline V lookup: CDR1 SGHRS, CDR2 YFSETQ. CDR3 size: 14 residues. CDR3 in amino acids: CASSSTGDTGELFF. The DNA for the CDR3 is TGCGCCAGCAGCTCGACAGGGGACACCGGGGAGCTGTTTTTT. The full variable domain, its missing parts supplied by reference TRBV5-1 and TRBJ2-2, is KAGVTQTPRYLIKTRGQQVTLSCSPISGHRSVSWYQQTPGQGLQFLFEYFSETQRNKGNFPGRFSGRQFSNSRSEMNVSTLELGDSALYLCASSSTGDTGELFFGEGSRLTVL.